This T cell receptor beta chain was sequenced in a study of spatial heterogeneity in lung cancer. Across the whole study: The count of detected beta-chain sequences consistently exceeded that of alpha-chain sequences. For the average unique TCR and UMI combination, more than 9.5 occurrences appeared in raw reads.

This clonotype was detected many times. For a library built for alpha chains, this beta chain is a stray read; little rests on its size. TCR cDNA molecules each had a unique molecular identifier. One entry per CDR3 protein results from TCRdb running MiXCR on the 5' RACE reads. The sample includes more than 2,500 distinct CDR3 sequences, 3.5% to 5% of them seen just once. Time point in this sample: sample taken at primary tumor resection. Sequencing was performed on whole RNA extracted from tumor and nontumor lung tissue, or from frozen PBMC, and the material was left unsorted. There were 75 or so donors, all of them untreated patients with early-stage non-small cell lung cancer. The CDR3 is 13 amino acids. V shed 4 bases and J shed 5 bases, with 11 bases lying between them. In germline, CDR1 is LGHDT, CDR2 YNNKEL (reference sequence).

This sequence originates from a female donor with early-stage non-small cell lung cancer. The chain is built from TRBV3-1 and TRBJ2-5, with D tentatively TRBD1 or TRBD2 (5 bases each). The sample here was normal lung tissue next to the tumor, taken at surgery. CDR3 nucleotides: TGTGCCAGCAGCCGCGGATGGGGGGAGACCCAGTACTTC. As protein: CASSRGWGETQYF.